The 23 T cell receptor beta chains listed next were all sequenced from one sample in a study of blood T cell repertoires in COVID-19. Using immunoSEQ multiplex PCR, the repertoire was profiled, and TCRdb retains in-frame clones only, with some absent. Altogether about 440,000 clones are present, about 91% being singletons, with the ten largest covering around 12%. The sample comprised peripheral blood. Receptor source: a woman between 50 and 59 years old with COVID-19, enrolled during active disease.

The chain has TRBV11-2 and TRBJ2-1; 8 bases are shared with TRBD2. The V and J ends lost 3 bases and 2 bases, in that order; junction bases with no gene match: 3. The CDR3 is made up of 15 amino acids. Germline CDR1 reads SGHAT; CDR2 reads FQNNGV. The CDR3 spells CASSFRGGAYNEQFF. The CDR3 DNA follows: TGTGCCAGCAGCTTCCGGGGGGGTGCCTACAATGAGCAGTTCTTC. The variable domain in full, completed from reference TRBV11-2 and TRBJ2-1, reads EAGVAQSPRYKIIEKRQSVAFWCNPISGHATLYWYQQILGQGPKLLIQFQNNGVVDDSQLPKDRFSAERLKGVDSTLKIQPAKLEDSAVYLCASSFRGGAYNEQFFGPGTRLTVL.

The V gene is TRBV2, the J gene TRBJ2-5; 10 nucleotides line up with TRBD1. The germline gives CDR1 SNHLY, CDR2 FYNNEI. J gave up 5 bases and V 8 bases, and 2 bases lay outside the gene matches. This CDR3 comprises 12 residues. The CDR3: CASGTGVETQYF. DNA of the CDR3: TGTGCCAGCGGGACAGGGGTGGAGACCCAGTACTTC.

V is TRBV19 and J is TRBJ1-1; 7 positions match TRBD1. CDR1 is LNHDA, CDR2 SQIVND, per germline (reference sequence). CDR3 length: 16 amino acids. The V gene end was trimmed by 3 bases and the J gene end by 3 bases; junction bases not matched to a gene: 10. The CDR3: CASSMGRGVKYTEAFF. The DNA for the CDR3 is TGTGCCAGTAGTATGGGCAGGGGGGTTAAGTACACTGAAGCTTTCTTT.

The rearrangement uses TRBV9 and TRBJ1-1; D remains ambiguous. Per germline, CDR1 SGDLS and CDR2 YYNGEE. This CDR3 is 16 amino acids long. With 3 bases removed from V and 4 bases from J, the gap between germline ends came to 19 bases. The CDR3 DNA sequence: TGTGCCAGCAGCGCTAGCGGAGGCGCATCGGGCACTGAAGCTTTCTTT. Translation: CASSASGGASGTEAFF.

The chain has TRBV6-5 and TRBJ1-6, with D perhaps TRBD1 (6 bases). This CDR3 is built from 14 residues. Per germline, CDR1 MNHEY and CDR2 SVGAGI. Deletions cut 5 bases from V and 3 bases from J, with 8 bases between. This chain's CDR3 is CASSPTGYNSPLHF. CDR3 bases: TGTGCCAGCAGTCCGACAGGCTATAATTCACCCCTCCACTTT.

The chain has TRBV7-9 and TRBJ2-5; 11 bases fit TRBD2. The CDR3 contains 14 residues. After removal of 5 bases from V and 5 bases from J, the junction contained 4 bases not matched to a gene. Germline V gene sequence: CDR1 SEHNR, CDR2 FQNEAQ (reference sequence). CDR3 sequence (DNA): TGTGCCAGCAGCCCCAGGACTAGCGGGGAGACCCAGTACTTC. Translating gives CASSPRTSGETQYF.

This clone appeared a single time. J is TRBJ1-2 and V is TRBV14; weak D call: TRBD1 (5 bases). The V and J ends lost 4 bases and 0 bases respectively, with 6 bases between them. This CDR3 spans 13 amino acids. CDR1 and CDR2 from the germline V gene are SGHDN and FVKESK. The CDR3 bases are TGTGCCAGCAGCCGACAGCCTAACTATGGCTACACCTTC. Encoded protein: CASSRQPNYGYTF.

The V and J genes are TRBV1 and TRBJ1-4. TRBV1 is reported as a pseudogene. This CDR3 contains 14 residues. CDR3 bases: TGCACCAGCAGCCAACTTCACTCAAATGAAAAACTGTTTTTT. Encoded protein: CTSSQLHSNEKLFF.

This clone was observed a single time. The CDR3 DNA follows: TGTGCCAGCAGCTTATTGGGGGGGAGCTCCTATAATTCACCCCTCCACTTT. This gives the protein CASSLLGGSSYNSPLHF. V gene TRBV7-2 combines with J gene TRBJ1-6; D is perhaps TRBD1 (5 bases). Trimming shortened V by 2 bases and J by 0 bases, and 11 bases separated the two germline ends. Germline V CDR1 and CDR2: SGHTA, FQGNSA. This CDR3 region has 17 residues.

The chain couples TRBV7-7 to TRBJ2-3; 9 nucleotides align to TRBD1. Germline lookup yields CDR1 SSHAT and CDR2 FNYEAQ (reference sequence). The CDR3 is 15 amino acids. Germline trimming cut 8 bases from V and 0 bases from J; bases unmatched to any gene: 6. CDR3 region: CASAKQGASTDTQYF. CDR3 nucleotides: TGTGCCAGCGCTAAACAGGGGGCCAGCACAGATACGCAGTATTTT.

This chain joins TRBV6-5 and TRBJ2-1; 7 bases map to TRBD1. Per the germline V gene, CDR1 is MNHEY and CDR2 is SVGAGI. V was pared by 6 bases and J by 7 bases, with 9 bases of the junction left unmatched. The CDR3 covers 14 residues. CDR3 nucleotide sequence: TGTGCCAGCAGGATTGACAGGGAAGGGAATGAGCAGTTCTTC. It yields the protein CASRIDREGNEQFF.

The rearrangement uses TRBV6-1 and TRBJ1-1; D is ambiguous. V was pared by 0 bases and J by 1 base, with 6 bases between. This CDR3 has 14 residues. Per germline, CDR1 MNHNS and CDR2 SASEGT. As DNA, the CDR3 is TGTGCCAGCAGTGAAGCTCCCGGGAACACTGAAGCTTTCTTT. Protein: CASSEAPGNTEAFF.

The chain uses TRBV28 and TRBJ2-1; weak D call: TRBD2 (6 bases). Trimming cost V 3 bases and J 6 bases, with 15 bases left between them. Germline V gene data show CDR1 as MDHEN and CDR2 as SYDVKM. The CDR3 runs 15 residues. DNA for the CDR3: TGTGCCAGCAGTTTTAGAGGGGAGGTGCTCAATGAGCAGTTCTTC. Its translation: CASSFRGEVLNEQFF.

V gene TRBV12-3 or TRBV12-4 combines with J gene TRBJ1-5; D gene uncertain. Deletions cut 3 bases from V and 2 bases from J, with 5 bases between. The CDR3 loop spans 13 amino acids. The CDR3 reads CASSFGGNQPQHF. DNA of the CDR3: TGTGCCAGCAGTTTCGGGGGCAATCAGCCCCAGCATTTT.

This chain uses TRBV28 with TRBJ1-3, with TRBD1 matching over 8 bases. Per the germline V gene, CDR1 is MDHEN and CDR2 is SYDVKM. V was clipped by 4 bases and J by 1 base; unmatched bases: 3. This CDR3 spans 15 amino acids. This CDR3 reads CASSSRTGSGNTIYF. Written as DNA, the CDR3 is TGTGCCAGCAGTTCCAGGACAGGGTCTGGAAACACCATATATTTT.

This chain connects TRBV29-1 to TRBJ1-5, with D perhaps matching TRBD1 (6 bases). The CDR3 has 12 residues. CDR1 is SQVTM and CDR2 is ANQGSEA in the germline V gene. V lost 8 bases and J lost 3, with 11 bases in between. The CDR3 loop is CSTTGPNQPQHF. CDR3 DNA: TGCAGCACCACAGGGCCCAATCAGCCCCAGCATTTT. Together with reference TRBV29-1 and TRBJ1-5, the CDR3 gives the full variable domain: SAVISQKPSRDICQRGTSLTIQCQVDSQVTMMFWYRQQPGQSLTLIATANQGSEATYESGFVIDKFPISRPNLTFSTLTVSNMSPEDSSIYLCSTTGPNQPQHFGDGTRLSIL.

This chain connects TRBV29-1 to TRBJ1-2; 7 nucleotides match TRBD1. In germline, CDR1 is SQVTM, CDR2 ANQGSEA. CDR3 length: 13 residues. V shed 6 bases and J 2 bases; nucleotides not matched to a gene: 6. The CDR3 nucleotides read TGCAGCGTGCCGGACAGGTCGAACTATGGCTACACCTTC. Translated: CSVPDRSNYGYTF. The full variable domain, completed using reference TRBV29-1 and TRBJ1-2, is SAVISQKPSRDICQRGTSLTIQCQVDSQVTMMFWYRQQPGQSLTLIATANQGSEATYESGFVIDKFPISRPNLTFSTLTVSNMSPEDSSIYLCSVPDRSNYGYTFGSGTRLTVV.

For this clone: The sample holds other DNA sequences that translate to the same CDR3. This chain uses TRBV12-3 or TRBV12-4 with TRBJ1-2, with a possible D match to TRBD1 (6 bases). V was cut by 5 bases and J by 7 bases, with 14 bases left in between. The CDR3 loop spans 13 amino acids. The CDR3 is CASSPTGLGGYTF. The DNA of the CDR3 is TGTGCCAGCAGTCCTACAGGGCTAGGTGGCTACACCTTC.

Only one count was recorded for this clone. The rearrangement links TRBV11-3 to TRBJ1-1; D uncertain. Germline assignment: CDR1 SGHNT and CDR2 YENEEA. Trimming pared 0 bases from V and 8 bases from J, leaving 7 bases between. The CDR3 loop spans 12 amino acids. The CDR3 is CASSLDGGEAFF. The CDR3 bases are TGTGCCAGCAGCTTAGATGGAGGAGAAGCTTTCTTT.

The chain uses TRBV5-6 and TRBJ2-2, with 10 bases lining up with TRBD2. The CDR3 is 16 residues long. Per germline, CDR1 SGHDT and CDR2 YYEEEE. Losses at the gene ends were 9 bases for V and 4 bases for J; bases not matched to a gene: 12. The CDR3 DNA follows: TGTGCCACCAGGCCCCTAGCGGGGGCTCCCACCGGGGAGCTGTTTTTT. The encoded protein is CATRPLAGAPTGELFF.

V usage is TRBV27 and J usage is TRBJ1-3; weak D call: TRBD1 (6 bases). The CDR3 length is 14 residues. Per germline, CDR1 MNHEY and CDR2 SMNVEV (reference sequence). V was cut by 3 bases and J by 2 bases, with 8 bases left in between. The DNA for the CDR3 is TGTGCCAGCAGTTTTAGGGGGACTGGAAACACCATATATTTT. Translation: CASSFRGTGNTIYF.

CDR3 in amino acids: CSVEFRDRGTEAFF. The DNA of the CDR3 is TGCAGCGTTGAATTTCGGGACAGGGGGACTGAAGCTTTCTTT. The chain combines TRBV29-1 with TRBJ1-1, with 11 bases fitting TRBD1. The CDR3 runs to 14 residues. The germline gives CDR1 SQVTM, CDR2 ANQGSEA. V lost 2 bases to trimming and J lost 5 bases; unmatched junction nucleotides: 4.

The chain recombines TRBV7-8 with TRBJ1-2; 7 bases agree with TRBD1. V trimming: 5 bases; J trimming: 8 bases; junction bases outside the gene matches: 14. The CDR3 runs 15 residues. Germline lookup yields CDR1 SGHVS and CDR2 FQNEAQ. CDR3 protein: CASSGGTALSTGYTF. The CDR3 nucleotides read TGTGCCAGCAGCGGGGGGACAGCTCTTAGTACCGGCTACACCTTC.